Sequencing of this TCR beta chain was carried out in a study of OX40 agonist ivuxolimab in advanced cancers. About the full investigation: The costimulatory receptor OX40 (CD134) was targeted by ivuxolimab, a fully human IgG2 agonistic monoclonal antibody. Intravenous ivuxolimab was administered to patients every 2 weeks at six dose levels: 0.01, 0.1, 0.3, 1.5, 3 and 10 mg/kg. Among the approximately 50 dose-escalation patients, 19 had hepatocellular carcinoma, around 15 melanoma, 9 renal cell carcinoma and 9 head and neck cancer. The dose-escalation cohort was around 84% male with a mean age of 60 years, ranging from roughly 20 to 80. Prior anti-PD-1, anti-PD-L1 or anti-CTLA-4 therapy was permitted, and 30% to 50% of dose-escalation patients had received checkpoint inhibitors. Partial responses occurred in three dose-escalation patients: two with cutaneous melanoma and one with hepatocellular carcinoma. The purpose of peripheral TCRbeta sequencing was to test whether ivuxolimab changed TCR sequence diversity and led to clonal T-cell expansion. The paper describes the monotherapy dose-escalation part (N of about 57 patients) of the phase I trial of ivuxolimab.

A note on this clone: The clone's antigen remains unknown. No qualities accompany the bases; no much larger clone lies one base away.

To sequence the TCRbeta CDR3 region, genomic DNA was isolated from the sorted cells. The immunoSEQ Assay was used to sequence the TCRbeta CDR3 regions. What TCRdb holds here is the immuneACCESS table cut down to in-frame rearrangements. Part of the clones is not present; checked against another copy, under half of the missing clones reflect an unresolved V gene, and the others are unexplained. The sample yields around 63,000 clones; more than 65% were counted once. The ten biggest clones cover 9.5% to 13% of the sample. Inclusive of the bounding cysteine and phenylalanine, the CDR3 is 16 residues long. The kept DNA is CDR3 alone, 48 bases in frame from the first base. CDR1 and CDR2 are drawn from the germline V gene (reference sequence): LNHDA, SQIVND. Trimmed from V: 4 bases; trimmed from J: 5 bases; junction bases lacking a gene match: 12. Summary of the overall study and its limitations: At doses of 0.1 to 3.0 mg/kg, clonal expansion of both CD4+ and CD8+ T cells in blood was seen between baseline and week 6. After ivuxolimab, expanded clones were on average more numerous among CD8+ T cells than among CD4+ T cells. Antigen specificity was not determined for the clonally expanded peripheral T cells. In the 0.1-3.0 mg/kg groups, partial responders had among the lowest normalized peripheral clonal expansion, particularly in CD8+ T cells. Low levels of normalized T-cell clonal expansion were also shown by some nonresponding patients.

Patients with a history of autoimmune disease or receiving systemic immunosuppression were excluded from the trial. Peripheral blood for TCR sequencing was collected from all dose cohorts at baseline, on cycle 4 day 1, and on cycle 7 day 1. Samples came from an open-label, multicenter, first-in-human phase I dose-escalation trial of ivuxolimab. Adults with locally advanced or metastatic head and neck squamous cell, hepatocellular, melanoma or renal cell carcinoma were enrolled in the trial. CD4+ and CD8+ T cells were sorted separately from peripheral blood before TCR sequencing. The material was CD4+ or CD8+ T cells sorted from blood, obtained in a trial of the OX40 agonist ivuxolimab. The chain is made from TRBV19 and TRBJ2-7; 9 bases in the middle match TRBD1. This receptor was identified in an adult with an advanced solid tumor such as melanoma, head and neck, liver or kidney cancer. Read as DNA, the sequence is TGTGCCAGTAGTAAACGATACGGGACAGGGAACGACGAGCAGTACTTC. It translates to CASSKRYGTGNDEQYF.